This TCR beta chain was captured in a study of early T cells in non-severe SARS-CoV-2 infection. The overall study: It was bulk RNA from unsorted whole blood that was sequenced, and the chains were unpaired.

About this clonotype: Its specificity is unknown.

Each cDNA molecule carried a unique molecular identifier. Each CDR3 protein is one row after TCRdb ran MiXCR on the 5' RACE reads. The sample comprises some 96,000 distinct CDR3 sequences, about 10% of which are singletons, and just over 4.5% rests with the top ten. General study points: Matching results from VDJdb favored anti-spike CD8 responses, leaving private and CD4 specificities undetected.

The material was whole blood, obtained at baseline. The receptor was isolated from an adult who was a healthcare worker with PCR-confirmed SARS-CoV-2 infection or an uninfected control (not recorded which).

For the CDR3, the DNA is TGTGCCAGCGACCCCTCGGGACAGAACAATGAGCAGTTCTTC. Protein product: CASDPSGQNNEQFF. The chain uses TRBV2 and TRBJ2-1; 7 nucleotides align to TRBD1. The CDR3 spans 14 residues. With V trimmed by 8 bases and J by 5 bases, 9 bases remained unmatched. Per germline, CDR1 SNHLY and CDR2 FYNNEI.